This entry concerns a single TCR beta chain. Which antigen it targets is not known. One end of the junction varies from germline; a read error may be responsible. This sample stems from a study of CD8 T cells in Susac syndrome (dated by TCRdb to the late 2010s). For the study in its entirety: The study used repertoire sequencing to test whether antigen drove CD8+ T cell activation and differentiation in Susac syndrome. Clonality of the CD8+ T cell repertoire was compared between roughly twelve healthy donors, roughly 14 Susac syndrome patients and roughly 16 multiple sclerosis patients.

The germline V gene encodes CDR1 SQVTM and CDR2 ANQGSEA. The CDR3, from cysteine to phenylalanine, totals 13 residues. Only CDR3 DNA remains: 39 bases, in frame from the first base. RNA was extracted with the RNeasy kit and 0.5 to 1 ug was reverse transcribed using random hexamers. The immunoSEQ multiplex PCR assay, which covers 54 Vbeta and 13 Jbeta segments, was used to amplify TCR beta CDR3 regions. To correct PCR amplification bias, a synthetic template baseline was used for both primer optimization and computational correction. The paper's data handling went like this. Only productive sequences were kept, with reads annotated to V, D and J genes according to IMGT and analyzed in immunoSEQ Analyzer. Clonality was computed as one minus Shannon entropy normalized by log2 of the number of productive unique sequences. Public and private clones were assessed among the 100 most prevalent clones of each patient and control. Clones were defined as Susac-specific if absent from the healthy and MS cohorts, from around 1,000 published viral clones and from other ImmuneACCESS disease sequences. The public reads were run again by TCRdb, first through fastp at Q25 and then through MiXCR, and only productive beta chains were kept. CDR3 protein duplicates are merged, each entry listing the most common genes and DNA. The authors' filters were not applied to this entry. The sample table shows about 440,000 distinct CDR3 sequences, and approximately 85% are seen once. About 0.12% of the sample is in the top ten clones.

Paper-wide results and their limitations: The TCR sequencing and HLA analysis was acknowledged to have included a relatively small number of individuals.

Peripheral blood CD8+ and CD4+ T cells from healthy donors, Susac syndrome patients and multiple sclerosis patients were profiled using high-throughput TCR beta sequencing. Multiple sclerosis controls were treatment-naive patients with stable or active relapsing-remitting disease fulfilling revised McDonald criteria. Bulk CD8+ and CD4+ T cells were purified by magnetic negative isolation, while CD8+ TEMRA cells were enriched using FACS. Blood was collected in EDTA tubes and processed within 24 hours, with PBMCs isolated through density gradient centrifugation. PBMCs intended for TCR sequencing were cryopreserved in liquid nitrogen and were subsequently thawed in a 37 degrees C water bath. A purity of at least 90% was achieved for sorted or isolated CD4+, CD8+ and CD8+ TEMRA cells.

The TCR originated in a human donor with multiple sclerosis. In this chain, TRBV29-1 is recombined with TRBJ2-7; the D gene is perhaps TRBD2, from 5 matching bases. The sequenced material came from CD8+ T cells from PBMCs. The CDR3 protein sequence reads: CSAQGGEGYEPYF. The nucleotide sequence reads TGCAGCGCCCAAGGCGGCGAGGGCTACGAGCCGTACTTC.